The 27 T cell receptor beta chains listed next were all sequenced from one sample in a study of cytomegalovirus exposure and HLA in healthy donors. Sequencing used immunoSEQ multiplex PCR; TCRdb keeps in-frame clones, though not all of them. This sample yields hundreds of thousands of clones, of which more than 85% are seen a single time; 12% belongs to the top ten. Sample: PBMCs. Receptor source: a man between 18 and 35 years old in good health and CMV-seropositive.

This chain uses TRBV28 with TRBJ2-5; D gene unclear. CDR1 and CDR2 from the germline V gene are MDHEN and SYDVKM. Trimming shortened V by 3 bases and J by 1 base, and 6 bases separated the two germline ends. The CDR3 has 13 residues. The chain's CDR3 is CASSFLVQETQYF. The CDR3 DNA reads TGTGCCAGCAGTTTTTTGGTCCAAGAGACCCAGTACTTC.

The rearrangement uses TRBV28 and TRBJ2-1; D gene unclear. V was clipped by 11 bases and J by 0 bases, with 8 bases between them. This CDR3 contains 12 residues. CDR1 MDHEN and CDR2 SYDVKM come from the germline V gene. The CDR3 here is CAAESSYNEQFF. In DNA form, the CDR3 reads TGTGCCGCAGAGAGCTCCTACAATGAGCAGTTCTTC.

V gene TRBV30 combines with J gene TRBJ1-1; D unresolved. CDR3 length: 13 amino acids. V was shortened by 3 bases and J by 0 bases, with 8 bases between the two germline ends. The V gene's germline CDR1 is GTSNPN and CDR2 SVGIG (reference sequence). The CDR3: CAWRPPVNTEAFF. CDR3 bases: TGTGCCTGGAGGCCGCCGGTGAACACTGAAGCTTTCTTT.

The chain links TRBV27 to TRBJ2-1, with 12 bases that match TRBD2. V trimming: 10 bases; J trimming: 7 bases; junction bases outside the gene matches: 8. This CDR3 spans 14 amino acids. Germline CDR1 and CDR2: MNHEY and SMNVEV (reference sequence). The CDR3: CATGLAGGWNEQFF. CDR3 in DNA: TGTGCCACCGGGCTAGCGGGAGGGTGGAATGAGCAGTTCTTC.

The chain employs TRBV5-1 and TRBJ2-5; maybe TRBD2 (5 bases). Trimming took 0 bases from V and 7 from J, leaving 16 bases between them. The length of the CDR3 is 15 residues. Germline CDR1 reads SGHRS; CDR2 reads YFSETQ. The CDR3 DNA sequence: TGCGCCAGCAGCTTGGGGCCCCTTGGCGAGGGGACCCAGTACTTC. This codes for CASSLGPLGEGTQYF.

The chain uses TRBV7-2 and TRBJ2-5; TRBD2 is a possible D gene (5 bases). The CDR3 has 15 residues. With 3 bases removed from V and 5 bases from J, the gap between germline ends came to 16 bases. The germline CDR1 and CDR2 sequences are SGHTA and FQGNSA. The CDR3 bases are TGTGCCAGCAGCTTGGGTGGGAGTTCGGGGGAGACCCAGTACTTC. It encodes CASSLGGSSGETQYF.

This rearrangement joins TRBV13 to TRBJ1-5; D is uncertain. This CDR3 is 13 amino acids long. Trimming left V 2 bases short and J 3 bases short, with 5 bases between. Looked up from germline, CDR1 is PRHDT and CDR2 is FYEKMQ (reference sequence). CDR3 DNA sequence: TGTGCCAGCAGCTTACGCAACAATCAGCCCCAGCATTTT. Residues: CASSLRNNQPQHF.

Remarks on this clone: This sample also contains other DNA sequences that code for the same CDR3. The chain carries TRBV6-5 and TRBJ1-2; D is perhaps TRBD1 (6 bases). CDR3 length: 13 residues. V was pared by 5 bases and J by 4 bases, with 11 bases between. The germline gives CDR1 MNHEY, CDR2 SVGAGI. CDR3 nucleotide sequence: TGTGCCAGCAGTCGTACAGGGAGCTATGGCTACACCTTC. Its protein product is CASSRTGSYGYTF.

CDR3 DNA: TGCGCCAGCAGCCAACGTGGGACAGCGTATGGCTACACCTTC. This gives the protein CASSQRGTAYGYTF. This sequence joins TRBV4-1 and TRBJ1-2, with 7 bases aligning to TRBD1. Germline CDR1 and CDR2: MGHRA and YSYEKL. The V and J ends lost 2 bases and 5 bases, in that order; junction bases with no gene match: 5. The CDR3 consists of 14 residues.

CDR3 region: CASSFGTAYGYTF. The CDR3 DNA reads as TGTGCCAGCAGTTTTGGGACAGCGTATGGCTACACCTTC. The genes are TRBV6-5 and TRBJ1-2; 7 nucleotides line up with TRBD1. Germline-derived CDR1 and CDR2 are MNHEY and SVGAGI. This CDR3 region has 13 residues. J lost 5 bases, V lost 4 bases, and 4 bases had no gene match.

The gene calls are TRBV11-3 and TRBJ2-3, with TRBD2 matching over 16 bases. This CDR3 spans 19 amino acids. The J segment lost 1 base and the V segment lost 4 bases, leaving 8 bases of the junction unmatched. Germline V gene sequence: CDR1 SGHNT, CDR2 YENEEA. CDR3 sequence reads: CASSSGTSGRADGTDTQYF. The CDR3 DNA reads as TGTGCCAGCAGCTCCGGGACTAGCGGGAGGGCCGACGGCACAGATACGCAGTATTTT. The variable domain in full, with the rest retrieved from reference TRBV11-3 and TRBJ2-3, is EAGVVQSPRYKIIEKKQPVAFWCNPISGHNTLYWYLQNLGQGPELLIRYENEEAVDDSQLPKDRFSAERLKGVDSTLKIQPAELGDSAVYLCASSSGTSGRADGTDTQYFGPGTRLTVL.

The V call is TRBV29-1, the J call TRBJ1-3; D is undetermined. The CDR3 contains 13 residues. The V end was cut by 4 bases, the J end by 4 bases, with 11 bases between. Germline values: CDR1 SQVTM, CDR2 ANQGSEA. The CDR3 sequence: CSVVGKDGNTIYF. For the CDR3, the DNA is TGCAGCGTTGTAGGGAAGGACGGAAACACCATATATTTT. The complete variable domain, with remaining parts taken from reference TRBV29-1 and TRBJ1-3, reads SAVISQKPSRDICQRGTSLTIQCQVDSQVTMMFWYRQQPGQSLTLIATANQGSEATYESGFVIDKFPISRPNLTFSTLTVSNMSPEDSSIYLCSVVGKDGNTIYFGEGSWLTVV.

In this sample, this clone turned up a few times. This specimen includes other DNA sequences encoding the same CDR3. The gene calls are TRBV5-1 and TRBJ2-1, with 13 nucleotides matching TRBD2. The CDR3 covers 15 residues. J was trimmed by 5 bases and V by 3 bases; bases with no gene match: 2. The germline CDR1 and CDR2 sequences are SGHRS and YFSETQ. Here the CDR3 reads CASSSGLAGNNEQFF. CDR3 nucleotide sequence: TGCGCCAGCAGCTCGGGACTAGCGGGGAACAATGAGCAGTTCTTC.

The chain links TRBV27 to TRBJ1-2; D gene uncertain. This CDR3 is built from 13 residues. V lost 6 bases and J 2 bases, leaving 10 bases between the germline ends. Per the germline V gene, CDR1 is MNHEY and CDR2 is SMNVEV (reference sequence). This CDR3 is CASRTQENYGYTF. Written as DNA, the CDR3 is TGTGCCAGCAGGACTCAGGAGAACTATGGCTACACCTTC.

The CDR3 spells CASSLTGAGSEQFF. The CDR3 nucleotides are TGTGCCAGCAGCTTAACGGGAGCGGGCTCGGAGCAGTTCTTC. V usage is TRBV7-3 and J usage is TRBJ2-1; D possibly corresponds to TRBD2 (6 bases). Germline V CDR1 and CDR2: SGHTA, FQGTGA. This CDR3 contains 14 residues. Trimming shortened V by 0 bases and J by 10 bases, and 13 bases separated the two germline ends. Variable domain in full (rest from reference TRBV7-3 and TRBJ2-1): GAGVSQTPSNKVTEKGKYVELRCDPISGHTALYWYRQSLGQGPEFLIYFQGTGAADDSGLPNDRFFAVRPEGSVSTLKIQRTERGDSAVYLCASSLTGAGSEQFFGPGTRLTVL.

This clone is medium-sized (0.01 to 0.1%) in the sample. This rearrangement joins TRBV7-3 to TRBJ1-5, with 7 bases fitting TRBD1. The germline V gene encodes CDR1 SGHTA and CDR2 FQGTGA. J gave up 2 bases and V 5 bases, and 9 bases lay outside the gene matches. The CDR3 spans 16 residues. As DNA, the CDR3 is TGTGCCAGCAGCGCCAACAGGGGAAAGGGCAATCAGCCCCAGCATTTT. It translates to CASSANRGKGNQPQHF.

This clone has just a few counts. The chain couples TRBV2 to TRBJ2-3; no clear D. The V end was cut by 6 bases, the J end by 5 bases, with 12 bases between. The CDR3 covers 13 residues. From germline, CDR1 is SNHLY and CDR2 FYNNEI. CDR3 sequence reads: CASSVLDVDTQYF. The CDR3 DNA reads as TGTGCCAGCAGCGTTTTAGATGTAGATACGCAGTATTTT.

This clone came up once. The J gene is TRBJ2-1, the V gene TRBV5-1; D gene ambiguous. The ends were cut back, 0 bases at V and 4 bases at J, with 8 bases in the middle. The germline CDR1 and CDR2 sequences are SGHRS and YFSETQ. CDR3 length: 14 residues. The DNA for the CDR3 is TGCGCCAGCAGCTTGGCGGATAGGTACAATGAGCAGTTCTTC. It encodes CASSLADRYNEQFF. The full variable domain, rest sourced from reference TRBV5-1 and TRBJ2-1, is KAGVTQTPRYLIKTRGQQVTLSCSPISGHRSVSWYQQTPGQGLQFLFEYFSETQRNKGNFPGRFSGRQFSNSRSEMNVSTLELGDSALYLCASSLADRYNEQFFGPGTRLTVL.

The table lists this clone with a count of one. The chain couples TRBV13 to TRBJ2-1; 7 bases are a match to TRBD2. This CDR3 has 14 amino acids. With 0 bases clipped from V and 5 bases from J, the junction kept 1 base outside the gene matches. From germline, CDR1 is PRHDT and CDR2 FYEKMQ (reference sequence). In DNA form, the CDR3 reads TGTGCCAGCAGCTTAGGGCTAGCGGACAATGAGCAGTTCTTC. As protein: CASSLGLADNEQFF.

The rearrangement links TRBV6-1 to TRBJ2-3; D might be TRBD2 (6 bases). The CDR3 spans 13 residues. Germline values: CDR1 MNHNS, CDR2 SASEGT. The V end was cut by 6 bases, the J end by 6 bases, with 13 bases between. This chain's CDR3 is CASRKTSKDTQYF. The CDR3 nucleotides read TGTGCCAGCAGGAAGACTAGTAAGGATACGCAGTATTTT.

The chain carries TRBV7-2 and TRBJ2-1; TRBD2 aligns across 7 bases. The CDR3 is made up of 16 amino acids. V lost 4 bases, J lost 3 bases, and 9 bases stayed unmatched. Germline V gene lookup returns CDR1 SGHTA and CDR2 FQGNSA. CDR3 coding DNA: TGTGCCAGCAGCTCCCTGGCGGGAGCCCACTACAATGAGCAGTTCTTC. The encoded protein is CASSSLAGAHYNEQFF.

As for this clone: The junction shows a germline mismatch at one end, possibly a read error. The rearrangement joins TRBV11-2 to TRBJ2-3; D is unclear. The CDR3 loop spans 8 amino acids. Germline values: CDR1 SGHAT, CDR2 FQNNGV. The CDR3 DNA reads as TGTGCCAGCAGCCCTAATAATTTT. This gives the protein CASSPNNF. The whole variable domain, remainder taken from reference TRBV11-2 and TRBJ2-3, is EAGVAQSPRYKIIEKRQSVAFWCNPISGHATLYWYQQILGQGPKLLIQFQNNGVVDDSQLPKDRFSAERLKGVDSTLKIQPAKLEDSAVYLCASSPNNFGPGTRLTVL.

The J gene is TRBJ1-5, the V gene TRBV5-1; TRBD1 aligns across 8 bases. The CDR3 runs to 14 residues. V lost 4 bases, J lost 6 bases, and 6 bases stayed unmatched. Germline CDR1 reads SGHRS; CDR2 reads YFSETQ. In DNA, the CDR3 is TGCGCCAGCAGCATCAGGGGGCGCGTTCAGCCCCAGCATTTT. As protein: CASSIRGRVQPQHF.

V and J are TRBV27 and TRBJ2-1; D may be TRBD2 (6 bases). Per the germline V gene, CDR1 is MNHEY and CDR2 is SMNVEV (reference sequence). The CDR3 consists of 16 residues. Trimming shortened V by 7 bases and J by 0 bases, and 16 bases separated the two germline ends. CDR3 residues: CASTQGGLLSYNEQFF. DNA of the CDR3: TGTGCCAGCACCCAGGGAGGACTGCTCTCCTACAATGAGCAGTTCTTC.

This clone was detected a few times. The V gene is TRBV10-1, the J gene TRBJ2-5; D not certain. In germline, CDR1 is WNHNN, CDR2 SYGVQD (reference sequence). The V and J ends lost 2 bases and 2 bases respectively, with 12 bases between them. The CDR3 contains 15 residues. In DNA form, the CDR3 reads TGCGCCAGCAGTGAGGACCACTGCCCTCAAGAGACCCAGTACTTC. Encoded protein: CASSEDHCPQETQYF.

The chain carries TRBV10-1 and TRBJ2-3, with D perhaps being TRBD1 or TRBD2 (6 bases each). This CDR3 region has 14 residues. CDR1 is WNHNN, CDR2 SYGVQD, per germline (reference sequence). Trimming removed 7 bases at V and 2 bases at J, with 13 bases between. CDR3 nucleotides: TGCGCCAGCACTGAACAGGGACTCACAGATACGCAGTATTTT. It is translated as CASTEQGLTDTQYF.

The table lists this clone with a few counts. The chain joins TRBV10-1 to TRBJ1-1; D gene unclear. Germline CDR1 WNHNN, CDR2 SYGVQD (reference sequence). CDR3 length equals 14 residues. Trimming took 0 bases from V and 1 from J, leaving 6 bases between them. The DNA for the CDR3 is TGCGCCAGCAGTGAGTCGGGTCCGAACACTGAAGCTTTCTTT. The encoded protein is CASSESGPNTEAFF.